The 17 T cell receptor beta chains reported below all come from one sample, sequenced in a study of blood T cell repertoires in COVID-19. Clones were sequenced by immunoSEQ multiplex PCR, and TCRdb holds only the in-frame ones, with some missing. The sample has about 480,000 clones, 70% to 90% seen once; the top ten hold 1.8%. The sequencing input was PBMCs or T cells enriched from blood (not recorded which). These receptors originate from a woman between 40 and 55 years old who had recovered from COVID-19.

The CDR3 here is CASSLDGQGGFQPQHF. The CDR3 DNA reads as TGTGCCAGCAGCTTAGATGGGCAGGGTGGATTTCAGCCCCAGCATTTT. The chain joins TRBV7-2 to TRBJ1-5, with D possibly TRBD1 on 5 matching bases. Per the germline V gene, CDR1 is SGHTA and CDR2 is FQGNSA. This CDR3 contains 16 residues. Between the trimmed V and J ends, which lost 1 base and 6 bases, there was a span of 16 bases.

The V and J genes are TRBV19 and TRBJ1-6, with 11 bases aligning to TRBD1. The germline gives CDR1 LNHDA, CDR2 SQIVND (reference sequence). V shed 5 bases and J 6 bases; nucleotides not matched to a gene: 9. CDR3 length: 17 amino acids. CDR3 DNA: TGTGCCAGTAGTGCCTGGACAGGGGGCTCGTTTAATTCACCCCTCCACTTT. This sequence encodes CASSAWTGGSFNSPLHF.

The chain combines TRBV24-1 with TRBJ2-5; D might be TRBD1 (6 bases). The CDR3 runs 15 residues. Per the germline V gene, CDR1 is KGHDR and CDR2 is SFDVKD. Trimming removed 2 bases from V and 2 bases from J, with 11 bases in between. CDR3 sequence (DNA): TGTGCCACCAGTGATTCCGGGACATTACAAGAGACCCAGTACTTC. Its translation is CATSDSGTLQETQYF.

The gene calls are TRBV5-4 and TRBJ1-1, with 8 bases matching TRBD1. Germline loops: CDR1 SGHNT, CDR2 YYREEE (reference sequence). V was pared by 1 base and J by 1 base, with 0 bases of the junction left unmatched. This CDR3 has 14 residues. The chain's CDR3 is CASSLTGGNTEAFF. The CDR3 DNA follows: TGTGCCAGCAGCTTGACAGGGGGGAACACTGAAGCTTTCTTT.

V gene TRBV24-1 combines with J gene TRBJ2-1, with a tentative D call TRBD2 (6 bases). V shed 7 bases and J shed 9 bases, with 15 bases lying between them. CDR3 length: 13 residues. CDR1 and CDR2 from the germline V gene are KGHDR and SFDVKD. The CDR3 sequence: CATSRERFGEQFF. The CDR3 DNA reads TGTGCCACCAGCCGGGAGAGGTTCGGTGAGCAGTTCTTC.

This clone was detected a few times. This chain links TRBV23-1 with TRBJ1-2; 9 bases align to TRBD1. TRBV23-1 is an open reading frame, and its role is uncertain. V dropped 4 bases and J dropped 6; count of bases not matched to a gene: 18. The CDR3 is 18 amino acids. CDR3 sequence reads: CASSPQGAFGWANNGYTF. CDR3 coding DNA: TGCGCCAGCAGTCCACAGGGGGCTTTTGGGTGGGCTAATAATGGCTACACCTTC.

The chain is built from TRBV19 and TRBJ1-2; a weak D match, TRBD1 (6 bases). Trimming removed 5 bases at V and 8 bases at J, with 15 bases between. Germline-derived CDR1 and CDR2 are LNHDA and SQIVND (reference sequence). CDR3 length: 13 amino acids. The CDR3 DNA is TGTGCCAGTAGTCGCGGTTCAGGGGAGGGCTACACCTTC. This codes for CASSRGSGEGYTF.

The chain joins TRBV5-1 to TRBJ2-3; no clear D. The CDR3 extends over 13 amino acids. Germline CDR1 reads SGHRS; CDR2 reads YFSETQ. The ends were cut back, 5 bases at V and 1 base at J, with 8 bases in the middle. The CDR3 is CASRPAGTDTQYF. DNA of the CDR3: TGCGCCAGCAGGCCGGCGGGCACAGATACGCAGTATTTT.

The chain combines TRBV6-5 with TRBJ1-6; D ambiguous. Germline assignment: CDR1 MNHEY and CDR2 SVGAGI. V was cut by 0 bases and J by 9 bases, with 9 bases left in between. CDR3 length: 14 residues. The CDR3 reads CASSYSSGSSPLHF. The CDR3, as DNA: TGTGCCAGCAGTTACTCGTCGGGGAGTTCACCCCTCCACTTT.

The chain uses TRBV29-1 and TRBJ2-5, with 9 bases identical to TRBD2. The length of the CDR3 is 13 residues. The trim removed 4 bases at V and 5 bases at J, leaving 5 bases unmatched. Looked up from germline, CDR1 is SQVTM and CDR2 is ANQGSEA. CDR3 nucleotide sequence: TGCAGCGTTGTCTGGCGGGAGGGTGAGACCCAGTACTTC. Translation gives CSVVWREGETQYF.

J is TRBJ2-3 and V is TRBV15; the D gene is possibly TRBD2 (5 bases). Germline CDR1 reads LNHNV; CDR2 reads YYDKDF (reference sequence). This CDR3 has 17 amino acids. The V gene lost 0 bases and the J gene lost 0 bases, with 13 bases spanning the gap. As DNA, the CDR3 is TGTGCCACCAGCAGAGATCGAGTCAGGACTAGCACAGATACGCAGTATTTT. Its translation: CATSRDRVRTSTDTQYF.

This chain connects TRBV19 to TRBJ2-1; weak D call: TRBD1 (5 bases). V was trimmed by 3 bases and J by 0 bases, leaving 9 bases between them. Germline V CDR1 and CDR2: LNHDA, SQIVND (reference sequence). The CDR3 runs to 15 residues. CDR3 in amino acids: CASSISGFSYNEQFF. As DNA, the CDR3 is TGTGCCAGTAGTATCTCAGGGTTCTCCTACAATGAGCAGTTCTTC. Together with reference TRBV19 and TRBJ2-1, the CDR3 gives the full variable domain: DGGITQSPKYLFRKEGQNVTLSCEQNLNHDAMYWYRQDPGQGLRLIYYSQIVNDFQKGDIAEGYSVSREKKESFPLTVTSAQKNPTAFYLCASSISGFSYNEQFFGPGTRLTVL.

The table lists this clone with a few counts. The chain is built from TRBV7-9 and TRBJ1-6, with 9 positions matching TRBD1. After removal of 5 bases from V and 7 bases from J, the junction contained 3 bases not matched to a gene. The CDR3 has 14 amino acids. Germline V gene data show CDR1 as SEHNR and CDR2 as FQNEAQ (reference sequence). The CDR3 region is CASSMTGGNSPLHF. The DNA for the CDR3 is TGTGCCAGCAGCATGACAGGGGGAAATTCACCCCTCCACTTT.

The chain employs TRBV5-4 and TRBJ1-2; possibly TRBD1 for D (5 bases). Trimming stripped 0 bases from V and 7 bases from J, with 13 bases between. CDR1 and CDR2 from the germline V gene are SGHNT and YYREEE (reference sequence). The CDR3 sequence is 14 residues long. The CDR3 DNA sequence: TGTGCCAGCAGCTTGGCGGAGGGGCGGGCTGGCTACACCTTC. Amino acid sequence: CASSLAEGRAGYTF.

The chain combines TRBV28 with TRBJ2-7, with TRBD1 identical over 7 bases. The CDR3 runs 14 residues. Germline loops: CDR1 MDHEN, CDR2 SYDVKM. The J segment lost 3 bases and the V segment lost 7 bases, leaving 9 bases of the junction unmatched. The CDR3 protein is CASKVTGAYYEQYF. In DNA, the CDR3 is TGTGCCAGCAAAGTAACAGGGGCCTACTACGAGCAGTACTTC.

This chain uses TRBV25-1 with TRBJ2-3, with a weak D call TRBD2 (6 bases). Trimming took 1 base from V and 2 from J, leaving 7 bases between them. CDR1 and CDR2 from the germline V gene are MGHDK and SYGVNS. This CDR3 region has 14 residues. DNA of the CDR3: TGTGCCAGCAGTGAATCGGACTACACAGATACGCAGTATTTT. It yields the protein CASSESDYTDTQYF.

The V gene is TRBV5-5, the J gene TRBJ2-5, with TRBD2 matching 8 bases. This CDR3 has 17 residues. Looked up from germline, CDR1 is SGHKS and CDR2 is YYEKEE (reference sequence). Unmatched junction bases numbered 12, after V lost 0 bases and J lost 5 bases. CDR3 amino acids: CASSLVGSGGAKETQYF. Here the CDR3 DNA reads TGTGCCAGCAGCTTGGTGGGGTCGGGAGGGGCTAAGGAGACCCAGTACTTC.